Below, 16 T cell receptor beta chains from the same sample are listed, as sequenced in a study of blood T cell repertoires in COVID-19. The table came from immunoSEQ multiplex PCR; TCRdb's copy has only in-frame clones and leaves some out. The sample consists of about 300,000 clones, 70% to 90% of them appearing once. Specimen: peripheral blood. These TCRs come from a woman aged 50 to 60 with COVID-19, enrolled during active disease.

V is TRBV7-8 and J is TRBJ2-5; no clear D. The V and J ends lost 7 bases and 1 base respectively, with 13 bases between them. The CDR3 loop spans 14 amino acids. The germline gives CDR1 SGHVS, CDR2 FQNEAQ. CDR3 in DNA: TGTGCCAGCACGCTCGCGATCGTCCAAGAGACCCAGTACTTC. Translation gives CASTLAIVQETQYF.

Only one count was recorded for this clone. The gene calls are TRBV6-6 and TRBJ2-7; 8 bases agree with TRBD1. The CDR3 contains 14 residues. Trimming cost V 6 bases and J 0 bases; bases outside gene matches: 4. Per germline, CDR1 MNHNY and CDR2 SVGAGI (reference sequence). The CDR3 region is CASSHRGTSYEQYF. CDR3 sequence (DNA): TGTGCCAGCAGCCACAGGGGGACCTCCTACGAGCAGTACTTC.

This chain links TRBV11-3 with TRBJ2-1; D might be TRBD2 (5 bases). V was pared by 0 bases and J by 1 base, with 10 bases between. This CDR3 has 16 amino acids. In germline, CDR1 is SGHNT, CDR2 YENEEA. Here the CDR3 reads CASSLDLSGSYNEQFF. CDR3 coding DNA: TGTGCCAGCAGCTTAGATTTAAGCGGATCCTACAATGAGCAGTTCTTC.

This chain joins TRBV5-6 and TRBJ1-2; D is ambiguous. The V end was cut by 4 bases, the J end by 7 bases, with 17 bases between. The CDR3 runs to 14 residues. From germline, CDR1 is SGHDT and CDR2 YYEEEE. Written as DNA, the CDR3 is TGTGCCAGCAGCCCTCCGGGGAGGGCGGCTGGCTACACCTTC. It encodes CASSPPGRAAGYTF.

This rearrangement joins TRBV7-7 to TRBJ2-5; 7 bases are shared with TRBD2. CDR1 is SSHAT, CDR2 FNYEAQ, per germline (reference sequence). The CDR3 consists of 14 residues. V trimming: 0 bases; J trimming: 4 bases; junction bases outside the gene matches: 2. The DNA for the CDR3 is TGTGCCAGCAGCTTAGCGGGGGGGACAGAGACCCAGTACTTC. Protein product: CASSLAGGTETQYF. Complete variable domain (other parts from reference TRBV7-7 and TRBJ2-5): GAGVSQSPRYKVTKRGQDVTLRCDPISSHATLYWYQQALGQGPEFLTYFNYEAQPDKSGLPSDRFSAERPEGSISTLTIQRTEQRDSAMYRCASSLAGGTETQYFGPGTRLLVL.

The V gene is TRBV11-3, the J gene TRBJ2-7, with a tentative D call TRBD2 (5 bases). The CDR3 spans 13 residues. V was cut by 7 bases and J by 2 bases, with 12 bases left in between. Germline CDR1 SGHNT, CDR2 YENEEA. The CDR3, as DNA: TGTGCCAGCACCCTCGGACTCACCTACGAGCAGTACTTC. This codes for CASTLGLTYEQYF.

The CDR3 protein is CASSHEEVTEAFF. The CDR3 DNA is TGTGCCAGCAGCCACGAGGAGGTTACTGAAGCTTTCTTT. The chain uses TRBV4-2 and TRBJ1-1, with no clear D. The CDR3 covers 13 residues. Per germline, CDR1 LGHNA and CDR2 YNFKEQ. Trimming took 3 bases from V and 5 from J, leaving 10 bases between them.

This chain links TRBV6-4 with TRBJ2-1; 8 bases map to TRBD2. The J segment lost 8 bases and the V segment lost 6 bases, leaving 12 bases of the junction unmatched. The CDR3 is 15 residues long. Germline lookup yields CDR1 MRHNA and CDR2 SNTAGT. This CDR3 reads CASSETGTSFHEQFF. The CDR3 DNA sequence: TGTGCCAGCAGCGAGACCGGGACTAGTTTCCATGAGCAGTTCTTC.

The V gene is TRBV5-1, the J gene TRBJ1-1; the D gene is possibly TRBD1 (5 bases). Trimming pared 0 bases from V and 5 bases from J, leaving 11 bases between. Germline values: CDR1 SGHRS, CDR2 YFSETQ. The CDR3 extends over 14 amino acids. In DNA, the CDR3 is TGCGCCAGCAGCTTGGGGGGCTCTCTAACTGAAGCTTTCTTT. Protein product: CASSLGGSLTEAFF.

This chain links TRBV5-8 with TRBJ1-2; D is perhaps TRBD1 (6 bases). The CDR3 extends over 15 amino acids. The V and J ends lost 3 bases and 2 bases respectively, with 14 bases between them. Germline values: CDR1 SGHTS, CDR2 YDEGEE. The CDR3 nucleotides read TGTGCCAGCAGCTCCGGGGGGGCATTGAACTATGGCTACACCTTC. Its protein product is CASSSGGALNYGYTF.

This clone was seen only once. This chain uses TRBV24-1 with TRBJ2-1; 13 bases agree with TRBD2. Germline CDR1 reads KGHDR; CDR2 reads SFDVKD. The CDR3 runs 21 residues. J was trimmed by 0 bases and V by 3 bases; bases with no gene match: 13. CDR3 DNA sequence: TGTGCCACCAGTGATACCCCTAGAGGGACTAGCGGGATGAGCTCCTACAATGAGCAGTTCTTC. Its protein product is CATSDTPRGTSGMSSYNEQFF.

The chain combines TRBV19 with TRBJ1-4, with D perhaps TRBD1 (5 bases). The V end lost 5 bases, the J end lost 6 bases, and 10 bases lay between the germline ends. From germline, CDR1 is LNHDA and CDR2 SQIVND (reference sequence). The CDR3 contains 13 residues. The CDR3: CASSGRTYEKLFF. The CDR3 nucleotides are TGTGCCAGTAGTGGACGGACATATGAAAAACTGTTTTTT.

The rearrangement links TRBV25-1 to TRBJ2-7, with D uncertain. Trimming removed 10 bases from V and 5 bases from J, with 30 bases in between. The germline V gene encodes CDR1 MGHDK and CDR2 SYGVNS. The CDR3 length is 17 residues. In nucleotides, the CDR3 is TGTGCCACTAGATCAGCAGTGAATAGGTTGGTCGGTCACGAGCAGTACTTC. As protein: CATRSAVNRLVGHEQYF.

The CDR3 reads CASGLGQGGGYTF. Written as DNA, the CDR3 is TGTGCTAGTGGTTTGGGACAGGGCGGCGGCTACACCTTC. This sequence joins TRBV12-5 and TRBJ1-2, with 7 bases lining up with TRBD1. Germline lookup yields CDR1 LGHNT and CDR2 FRNRAP. V was clipped by 1 base and J by 8 bases; unmatched bases: 4. The CDR3 extends over 13 amino acids.

The chain recombines TRBV7-2 with TRBJ1-6; D gene ambiguous. V lost 1 base, J lost 7 bases, and 8 bases lay in between. The CDR3 spans 14 residues. Germline values: CDR1 SGHTA, CDR2 FQGNSA. The CDR3, as DNA: TGTGCCAGCAGCTTAGGCAGGATCAATTCACCCCTCCACTTT. The encoded protein is CASSLGRINSPLHF.

The rearrangement joins TRBV24-1 to TRBJ2-1; TRBD1 aligns across 7 bases. Germline CDR1 KGHDR, CDR2 SFDVKD. The junction had 7 bases not matched to a gene; V was cut back by 10 bases and J by 8 bases. The CDR3 consists of 12 residues. CDR3 sequence: CATGQIRDEQFF. CDR3 nucleotide sequence: TGTGCCACGGGACAGATTCGGGATGAGCAGTTCTTC.